This T cell receptor (beta chain) was sequenced in a study of shared clonotypes between healthy human individuals. The germline CDR1 and CDR2 sequences are MNHNS and SASEGT. The J segment lost 9 bases and the V segment lost 3 bases, leaving 7 bases of the junction unmatched. The CDR3 contains 15 residues. Some clones are missing from TCRdb's copy, which holds only in-frame ones; the method was immunoSEQ multiplex PCR. The data show 2 million to 2.5 million clones, with under 97% seen just once and around 0.13% held by the top ten. The clonotype originates from a man between 18 and 35 years old in good health. V usage is TRBV6-1 and J usage is TRBJ2-5; 13 bases are a match to TRBD2. The sequenced sample was naive CD4+ T cells sorted from blood. Subset here: CD45RA+ positively selected. DNA of the CDR3: TGTGCCAGCAGTGAGCTTGGACTAGCGGGAGCCCCCCAGTACTTC. Encoded protein: CASSELGLAGAPQYF.